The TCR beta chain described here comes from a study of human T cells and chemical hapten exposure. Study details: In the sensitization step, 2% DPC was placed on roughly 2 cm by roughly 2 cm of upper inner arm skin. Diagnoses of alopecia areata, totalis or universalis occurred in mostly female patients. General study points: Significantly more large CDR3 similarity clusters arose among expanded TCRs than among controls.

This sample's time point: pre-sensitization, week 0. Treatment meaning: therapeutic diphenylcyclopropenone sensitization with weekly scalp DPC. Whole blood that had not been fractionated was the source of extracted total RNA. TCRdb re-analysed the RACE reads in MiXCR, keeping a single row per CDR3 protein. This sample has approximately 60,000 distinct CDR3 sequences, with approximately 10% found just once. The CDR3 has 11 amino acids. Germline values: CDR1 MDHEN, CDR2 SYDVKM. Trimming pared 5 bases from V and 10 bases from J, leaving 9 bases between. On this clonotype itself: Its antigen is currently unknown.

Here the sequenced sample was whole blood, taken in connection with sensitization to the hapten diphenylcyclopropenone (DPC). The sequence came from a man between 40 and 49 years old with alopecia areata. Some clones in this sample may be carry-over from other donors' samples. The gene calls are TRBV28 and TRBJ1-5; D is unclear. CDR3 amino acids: CASSGISPQHF. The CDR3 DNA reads TGTGCCAGCAGTGGGATTTCTCCCCAGCATTTT.